Listed here are 4 T cell receptor beta chains from one sample, sequenced in a study of patients and donors after allogeneic stem cell transplantation. TCRdb re-called the RT-PCR reads with MiXCR, one entry per CDR3 protein. The top ten clones hold over 65% of a sample with some 31,000 distinct CDR3 sequences, roughly a third of them seen once. The sample was blood, either unsorted or a sorted T cell fraction (not recorded which). These receptor sequences come from a human donor who was either an allogeneic HSCT recipient or a stem cell or donor lymphocyte infusion donor (not recorded which). It is not recorded whose cells these are; they may come from a transplant donor.

This clonotype was found a few times. The chain carries TRBV20-1 and TRBJ1-4; no clear D gene. Per the germline V gene, CDR1 is DFQATT and CDR2 is SNEGSKA (reference sequence). Trimming shortened V by 6 bases and J by 0 bases, and 11 bases separated the two germline ends. The length of the CDR3 is 14 residues. In DNA form, the CDR3 reads TGCAGTGCCCGCCCACCTGCAACTAATGAAAAACTGTTTTTT. Translated, it gives CSARPPATNEKLFF.

The chain links TRBV5-1 to TRBJ1-1; unclear D gene. Trimming pared 0 bases from V and 4 bases from J, leaving 7 bases between. Germline V gene sequence: CDR1 SGHRS, CDR2 YFSETQ. There are 13 residues in the CDR3. The CDR3 protein is CASSLVWGTEAFF. As DNA, the CDR3 is TGCGCCAGCAGCTTGGTTTGGGGCACTGAAGCTTTCTTT.

This clonotype was seen only a few times. The chain carries TRBV29-1 and TRBJ1-1; D possibly corresponds to TRBD1 (5 bases). V was clipped by 4 bases and J by 0 bases, with 9 bases between them. This CDR3 region has 13 residues. Per the germline V gene, CDR1 is SQVTM and CDR2 is ANQGSEA. CDR3 amino acids: CSVGLTVNTEAFF. The CDR3 DNA follows: TGCAGCGTTGGACTGACAGTGAACACTGAAGCTTTCTTT.

The sample holds a few counts of this clonotype. This chain uses TRBV29-1 with TRBJ1-1; weak D call: TRBD1 (5 bases). The CDR3 length is 13 residues. V lost 3 bases to trimming and J lost 4 bases, with 12 bases between them. Germline lookup yields CDR1 SQVTM and CDR2 ANQGSEA. CDR3 protein: CSVEGVRGTEAFF. As DNA, the CDR3 is TGCAGCGTTGAGGGGGTTAGGGGCACTGAAGCTTTCTTT.